This TCR beta chain was sequenced during a study of T cell responses to AZD1222 COVID-19 vaccine. Looking at the study overall: Second-dose groups at about 4 or about 12 weeks were pooled.

A note on this clone: The antigen is not known.

This table comes from immunoSEQ multiplex PCR, and its TCRdb copy is limited to in-frame clones, with some not included. The repertoire includes roughly 130,000 clones, around 89% of them detected once, and around 3.3% sits in the top ten. The CDR3 totals 15 residues. With 2 bases clipped from V and 5 bases from J, the junction kept 6 bases outside the gene matches. Germline V gene sequence: CDR1 MGHDK, CDR2 SYGVNS. Findings of the study overall: Donors were chiefly white British, with a greater number of females, and clonal diversity was perhaps underestimated. Spike-specific TCR breadth and depth went up after people got two AZD1222 doses.

This TCR came from an adult in good health. Sample: peripheral blood, taken on day 0 of AZD1222 vaccination. This chain uses TRBV25-1 with TRBJ2-7, with 10 positions matching TRBD1. The CDR3 DNA follows: TGTGCCAGCAGTGAAGCCGGGACAGGGGTCGACGAGCAGTACTTC. It is translated as CASSEAGTGVDEQYF.